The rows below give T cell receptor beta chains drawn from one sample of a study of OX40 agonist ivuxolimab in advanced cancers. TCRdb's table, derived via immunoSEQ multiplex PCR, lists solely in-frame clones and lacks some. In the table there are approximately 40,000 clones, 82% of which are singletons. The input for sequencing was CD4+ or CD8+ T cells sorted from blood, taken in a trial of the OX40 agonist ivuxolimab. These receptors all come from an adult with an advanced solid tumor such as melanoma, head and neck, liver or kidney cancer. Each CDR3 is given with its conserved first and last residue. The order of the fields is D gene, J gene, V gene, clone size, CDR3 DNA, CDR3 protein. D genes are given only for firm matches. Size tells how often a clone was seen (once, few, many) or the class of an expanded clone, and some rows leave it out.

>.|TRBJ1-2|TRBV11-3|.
TGTGCCAGCAGCCCGAGGTGGGTTAACTATGGCTACACCTTC
CASSPRWVNYGYTF
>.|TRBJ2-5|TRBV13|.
TGTGCCAGCAGCTTTAGGATGGTTCATGAGACCCAGTACTTC
CASSFRMVHETQYF
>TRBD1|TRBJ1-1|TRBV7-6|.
TGTGCCAGCAGCCCGACAGGGATGAACACTGAAGCTTTCTTT
CASSPTGMNTEAFF
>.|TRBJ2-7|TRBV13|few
TGTGCCAGCAGCTTAAGTGGGAGCTCCTACGAGCAGTACTTC
CASSLSGSSYEQYF
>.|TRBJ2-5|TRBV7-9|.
TGTGCCAGCATTAAAGGGGGAGAACAAGAGACCCAGTACTTC
CASIKGGEQETQYF
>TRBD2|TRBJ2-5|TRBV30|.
TGTGCCTGTCCCCGGCGGGGGGCTAAGACCCAGTACTTC
CACPRRGAKTQYF
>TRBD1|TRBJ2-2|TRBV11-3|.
TGTGCCAGCAGCCCGGGACAGGGGAACACCGGGGAGCTGTTTTTT
CASSPGQGNTGELFF
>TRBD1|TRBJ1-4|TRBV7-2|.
TGTGCCAGCAGCTTATACAGGGGCAACAGTATTGAAAAACTGTTTTTT
CASSLYRGNSIEKLFF
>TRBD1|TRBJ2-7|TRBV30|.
TGTGCCTGGAGTCGCCCTCGGACAGGGGGCTACGAGCAGTACTTC
CAWSRPRTGGYEQYF
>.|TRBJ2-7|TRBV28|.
TGTGCCAGCAGTCTGTTAGCGGGCCAGGGGGAGCAGTACTTC
CASSLLAGQGEQYF
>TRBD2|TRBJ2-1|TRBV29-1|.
TGCAGCGTTGAACCCGCTAGCGGGACCTTTTCCTACAATGAGCAGTTCTTC
CSVEPASGTFSYNEQFF
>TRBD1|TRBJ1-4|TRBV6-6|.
TGTGCCAGCAGTTACCCGGACAGGGGAGCTGAAAAACTGTTTTTT
CASSYPDRGAEKLFF
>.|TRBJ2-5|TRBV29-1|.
TGCAGCGTTGACCAGGATTCAGAGACCCAGTACTTC
CSVDQDSETQYF
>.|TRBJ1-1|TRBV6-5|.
TGTGCCAGCAGTTACGGGTACAGGGACACTGAAGCTTTCTTT
CASSYGYRDTEAFF
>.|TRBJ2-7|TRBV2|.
TGTGCCAGCACCCCAACAGGACTTCTTTCCTACGAGCAGTACTTC
CASTPTGLLSYEQYF
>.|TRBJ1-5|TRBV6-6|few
TGTGTGGTAAAGGACTATGGCAATCAGCCCCAGCATTTT
CVVKDYGNQPQHF
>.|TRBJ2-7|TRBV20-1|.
TGCAGTGCTAGCCGAAGACTGCCCCCGTACTTC
CSASRRLPPYF
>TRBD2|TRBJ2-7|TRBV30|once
TGTGCCTGGCTTGATAGCGGGCAACCCTACGAGCAGTACTTC
CAWLDSGQPYEQYF
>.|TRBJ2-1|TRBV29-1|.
TGCAGCGTTGAAGATATCAATGAGCAGTTCTTC
CSVEDINEQFF
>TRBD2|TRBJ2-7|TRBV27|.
TGTGCCACTCAGGGACTAGCGGCCTACGAGCAGTACTTC
CATQGLAAYEQYF
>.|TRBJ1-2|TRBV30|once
TGTGCCTGGAGTCACAGGGTTGGCTATGGCTACACCTTC
CAWSHRVGYGYTF
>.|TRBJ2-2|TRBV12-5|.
TGTGCTAGTGGTTTGTGGGGTGGCACCGGGGAGCTGTTTTTT
CASGLWGGTGELFF
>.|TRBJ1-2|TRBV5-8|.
TGTGCCAGCAGCTTGGGGCAGGGAGGAAGTGGCTACACCTTC
CASSLGQGGSGYTF
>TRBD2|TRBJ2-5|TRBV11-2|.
TGTGCCAGCAGCCCCCACCCCCCGATAGCGGGAGGGAAAGAGACCCAGTACTTC
CASSPHPPIAGGKETQYF
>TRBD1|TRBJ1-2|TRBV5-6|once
TGTGCCAGCAGCCGTAGACAGGGGGCAGACTATGGCTACACCTTC
CASSRRQGADYGYTF
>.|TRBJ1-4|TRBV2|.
TGTGCCAGCAGACCGGAGGGCTATATTAATGAAAAACTGTTTTTT
CASRPEGYINEKLFF
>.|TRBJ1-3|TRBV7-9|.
TGTGCCAGCAGCTTGAGGGGGAAATATGGAAACACCATATATTTT
CASSLRGKYGNTIYF
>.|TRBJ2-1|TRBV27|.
TGTGCCAGCAGTCAAACCGTCCGGGTGATGGGCTACAATGAGCAGTTCTTC
CASSQTVRVMGYNEQFF
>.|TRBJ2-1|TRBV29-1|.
TGCAGCCATGGGGGGAGCGCCTACAATGAGCAGTTCTTC
CSHGGSAYNEQFF
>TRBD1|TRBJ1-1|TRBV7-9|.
TGTGCCAGCAGCACAGGACAGGGAGGCTATGAAGCTTTCTTT
CASSTGQGGYEAFF
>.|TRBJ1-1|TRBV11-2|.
TGTGCCAGCAGCGTCCAGGGTCAGAGCACTGAAGCTTTCTTT
CASSVQGQSTEAFF
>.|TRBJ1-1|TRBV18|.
TGTGCCAGCTCACCGGGGTTGGACACTGAAGCTTTCTTT
CASSPGLDTEAFF
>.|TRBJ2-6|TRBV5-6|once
TGTGCCAGCTCGTTGCCCTCTGGGGCCAACGTCCTGACTTTC
CASSLPSGANVLTF
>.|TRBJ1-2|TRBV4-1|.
TGCGCCAGCAGCCGAATCGGGGGGCCCGGGAGGGATGGCTACACCTTC
CASSRIGGPGRDGYTF
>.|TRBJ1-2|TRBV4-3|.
TGCGCCAGCAGCCAAATCGCGGGGGATGGCTACACCTTC
CASSQIAGDGYTF
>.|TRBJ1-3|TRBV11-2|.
TGTGCCAGCAGCCCCAGGGGCTCCTCTGGAAACACCATATATTTT
CASSPRGSSGNTIYF
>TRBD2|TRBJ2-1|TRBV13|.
TGTGCCAGCAGCTTTGTAGCAGCGGGAGGTAATGAGCAGTTCTTC
CASSFVAAGGNEQFF
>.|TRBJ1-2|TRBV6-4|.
TGTGCCAGCAGAATCACTCCCGGTGGGGGGTATGGCTACACCTTC
CASRITPGGGYGYTF